The entry below describes one T cell receptor beta chain. Sequenced by immunoSEQ multiplex PCR; TCRdb stores in-frame clones only, minus some. The table includes a few hundred thousand clones, roughly 86% detected once. V lost 4 bases, J lost 2 bases, and 4 bases stayed unmatched. Germline lookup yields CDR1 SGHNT and CDR2 YYREEE (reference sequence). The CDR3 is 14 residues long. The data were obtained in a study of blood T cell repertoires in COVID-19. Study context: Two negative PCRs, clearance, or symptom resolution had been documented for recovered Cohort 3 donors.

Clinical history as reported by participants underpinned cohort assignment. Sequencing used PBMCs or T cells enriched from blood (not recorded which). This TCR came from a man in his forties in a cohort exposed to, infected with or recovered from COVID-19 (not recorded which). The V gene is TRBV5-4, the J gene TRBJ2-7; TRBD1 matches 9 bases. Written as DNA, the CDR3 is TGTGCCAGCAGCCCGGACAGGGGCACCTACGAGCAGTACTTC. Its translation is CASSPDRGTYEQYF.